A single sample gave rise to the 12 T cell receptor beta chains below, sequenced in a study of T cell clonality in common variable immunodeficiency. Sequencing used immunoSEQ multiplex PCR; TCRdb keeps in-frame clones, though not all of them. The sample shows 52,000 or so clones, no singletons; the ten largest hold roughly 0.84%. The specimen was peripheral blood mononuclear cells. All receptors derive from a person aged 18-70 years in good health.

This clone showed up just a few times. With the read ending 3 residues before the CDR3 end, the germline J gene is used to fill in that end. V gene TRBV2 combines with J gene TRBJ1-1; a possible D gene is TRBD1 (5 bases). From germline, CDR1 is SNHLY and CDR2 FYNNEI. V was shortened by 2 bases and J by 4 bases, with 11 bases between the two germline ends. This CDR3 region has 14 residues. CDR3 sequence reads: CASSESGRGTEAFF. The covered CDR3 bases are TGTGCCAGCAGTGAATCAGGGCGCGGCACTGAA. Drawing the rest from reference TRBV2 and TRBJ1-1, the complete variable domain is EPEVTQTPSHQVTQMGQEVILRCVPISNHLYFYWYRQILGQKVEFLVSFYNNEISEKSEIFDDQFSVERPDGSNFTLKIRSTKLEDSAMYFCASSESGRGTEAFFGQGTRLTVV.

This clone was counted at least ten times. The covered CDR3 bases are TGTGCCAGTAGTACACAGGGGATTATTGGTCAGCCC. This gives the protein CASSTQGIIGQP. The whole CDR3 sequence is CASSTQGIIGQPQHF. The chain links TRBV19 to TRBJ1-5, with 7 bases matching TRBD1. The read halts 3 residues ahead of the CDR3 end, with the missing end drawn from the germline J gene. After removal of 4 bases from V and 6 bases from J, the junction contained 9 bases not matched to a gene. The germline CDR1 and CDR2 sequences are LNHDA and SQIVND (reference sequence). CDR3 length equals 15 residues.

This clone came up many times. The read is 3 residues too short to cover the CDR3 end, so that end is filled in from the germline J gene. Other DNA sequences in the same sample also yield this CDR3. The chain couples TRBV20-1 to TRBJ1-5; 8 nucleotides agree with TRBD1. Germline loops: CDR1 DFQATT, CDR2 SNEGSKA (reference sequence). V lost 6 bases to trimming and J lost 5 bases; unmatched junction nucleotides: 9. The CDR3 spans 14 residues. CDR3 bases read: TGCAGTGCCCTACGCCCAGGGGGCGATCAGCCC. Amino acids: CSALRPGGDQP. The entire CDR3 protein reads CSALRPGGDQPQHF.

This clone was seen many times. The read terminates 3 residues ahead of where the CDR3 ends, so the germline J gene completes it. The chain has TRBV28 and TRBJ2-3; 13 bases are shared with TRBD2. CDR1 and CDR2 (germline): MDHEN, SYDVKM. The CDR3 contains 17 residues. V lost 8 bases and J lost 3; bases outside the gene matches: 11. CDR3 sequence: CASVSRTSGRETDTQYF. The CDR3 DNA, read in part, is TGTGCCAGCGTGAGCAGGACTAGCGGGAGAGAGACAGATACG.

This clone was detected many times. The CDR3 extends 3 residues past the end of the read, so its final part is completed from the germline J gene. J is TRBJ1-5 and V is TRBV6-2 or TRBV6-3; D call uncertain. V lost 6 bases, J lost 0 bases, and 12 bases lay in between. CDR3 length: 15 amino acids. CDR1 is MNHEY and CDR2 is SVGEGT in the germline V gene. The CDR3 loop is CASSPTAYSNQPQHF. The CDR3 bases that were read are TGTGCCAGCAGCCCCACAGCCTATAGCAATCAGCCC.

This clone was recorded at least ten times. The read finishes 3 residues shy of the CDR3 end, and the germline J gene is used to complete it. This chain joins TRBV19 and TRBJ2-3; D gene unclear. Per the germline V gene, CDR1 is LNHDA and CDR2 is SQIVND (reference sequence). V lost 3 bases and J lost 3, with 16 bases in between. The length of the CDR3 is 16 residues. The CDR3 loop is CASSIGESSGTDTQYF. The sequenced part of the CDR3 DNA is TGTGCCAGTAGTATCGGTGAATCTAGTGGTACAGATACG.

This clone appeared many times. Read coverage stops 3 residues before the CDR3 terminus; the germline J gene supplies the remainder. The chain links TRBV19 to TRBJ1-6, with D possibly matching TRBD1 (5 bases). Looked up from germline, CDR1 is LNHDA and CDR2 is SQIVND (reference sequence). V lost 7 bases and J lost 10, with 20 bases in between. CDR3 length equals 15 residues. Partial CDR3 DNA: TGTGCCAGTACCACCGCTTTCGGGGGGGGATCACCC. It translates to CASTTAFGGGSP. In full, the CDR3 reads CASTTAFGGGSPLHF.

This clone was counted between two and nine times. Coverage ceases 3 residues before the CDR3 finishes, and the germline J gene fills in the end. The genes are TRBV11-2 and TRBJ2-3; D may be TRBD2 (7 bases). Trimming left V 3 bases short and J 2 bases short, with 9 bases between. The CDR3 covers 14 residues. Germline V CDR1 and CDR2: SGHAT, FQNNGV. CDR3 sequence: CASSFRGATDTQYF. The CDR3 bases that were read are TGTGCCAGCAGCTTCCGGGGGGCCACAGATACG.

This clone was picked up many times. The DNA ends 3 residues before the CDR3 does, and the rest of the CDR3 is filled in from the germline J gene. V usage is TRBV20-1 and J usage is TRBJ2-1, with 13 bases identical to TRBD2. The CDR3 sequence is 19 residues long. Germline trimming cut 6 bases from V and 3 bases from J; bases unmatched to any gene: 17. From germline, CDR1 is DFQATT and CDR2 SNEGSKA (reference sequence). CDR3 DNA (partial): TGCAGTGCGGAACCGGGACTAGCGGGGACGGCGCTCGGCTACAATGAG. Residues: CSAEPGLAGTALGYNE. The whole CDR3 sequence is CSAEPGLAGTALGYNEQFF.

In the case of this clone: This may arise from a read error, as a much more abundant clone is one base away. The missing CDR3 end, 3 residues past where the read stops, is filled in from the germline J gene. The rearrangement joins TRBV6-1 to TRBJ2-3, with TRBD1 matching 7 bases. The germline V gene has CDR1 MNHNS and CDR2 SASEGT. The CDR3 extends over 13 amino acids. CDR3 DNA, as far as it was read: TGTGCCAGCAGTGACGACAGGGATCAGCCG. Protein sequence: CASSDDRDQP. The whole CDR3 protein is CASSDDRDQPQYF.

This clone was observed at least ten times. The read is 3 residues too short to cover the CDR3 end, so that end is filled in from the germline J gene. The V gene is TRBV19, the J gene TRBJ1-1; 8 bases map to TRBD1. The V gene's germline CDR1 is LNHDA and CDR2 SQIVND (reference sequence). V lost 5 bases to trimming and J lost 4 bases; unmatched junction nucleotides: 3. The CDR3 extends over 13 amino acids. This chain's CDR3 is CASSHRGVTEAFF. The DNA read from the CDR3 is TGTGCCAGTAGTCACAGGGGGGTCACTGAA.

This clone was detected ten times or more. The CDR3 end lies 3 residues beyond the end of the read and is filled in from the germline J gene. The rearrangement links TRBV4-1 to TRBJ1-2; TRBD1 agrees at 8 bases. Germline assignment: CDR1 MGHRA and CDR2 YSYEKL. V lost 6 bases, J lost 2 bases, and 5 bases stayed unmatched. The CDR3 runs to 14 residues. The CDR3 is CASRRTGTNYGYTF. The DNA read from the CDR3 is TGCGCCAGCAGGAGGACAGGGACCAACTATGGC.